Following are 11 T cell receptor beta chains from one sample sequenced in a study of blood T cell repertoires in COVID-19. Profiled with immunoSEQ multiplex PCR; TCRdb holds only in-frame clones, not every one. The sample records approximately 24,000 clones, roughly 84% being singletons. Specimen: peripheral blood. The receptors come from a human donor in a cohort sampled during active COVID-19.

The chain couples TRBV4-3 to TRBJ2-7; 10 bases fit TRBD1. The germline gives CDR1 LGHNA, CDR2 YSLEER. J lost 5 bases, V lost 3 bases, and 7 bases had no gene match. This CDR3 has 15 residues. CDR3 coding DNA: TGCGCCAGCAGCCAGGGACAGGGGTCGAGAGACGAGCAGTACTTC. Translated, it gives CASSQGQGSRDEQYF.

J is TRBJ2-7 and V is TRBV27; weak D call: TRBD1 (6 bases). Deletions cut 7 bases from V and 4 bases from J, with 17 bases between. This CDR3 is built from 14 residues. Per the germline V gene, CDR1 is MNHEY and CDR2 is SMNVEV (reference sequence). CDR3 amino acids: CASNPRGQGYEQYF. Here the CDR3 DNA reads TGTGCCAGCAACCCACGCGGCCAGGGGTACGAGCAGTACTTC.

The chain has TRBV6-6 and TRBJ1-5; possible D gene TRBD1, 6 bases. There are 16 residues in the CDR3. Looked up from germline, CDR1 is MNHNY and CDR2 is SVGAGI (reference sequence). With 6 bases removed from V and 0 bases from J, the gap between germline ends came to 15 bases. CDR3 sequence reads: CASRPVRTASNQPQHF. The CDR3 DNA follows: TGTGCCAGCAGACCCGTAAGGACAGCTAGCAATCAGCCCCAGCATTTT.

The chain is built from TRBV6-4 and TRBJ2-3, with D hard to call. Germline values: CDR1 MRHNA, CDR2 SNTAGT. The V gene lost 2 bases and the J gene lost 2 bases, with 8 bases spanning the gap. The CDR3 runs to 14 residues. Here the CDR3 reads CASSDGQPTDTQYF. The CDR3 bases are TGTGCCAGCAGTGACGGGCAGCCCACAGATACGCAGTATTTT.

This sequence joins TRBV27 and TRBJ2-7, with TRBD2 matching 8 bases. CDR1 is MNHEY, CDR2 SMNVEV, per germline (reference sequence). The V and J ends lost 3 bases and 2 bases, in that order; junction bases with no gene match: 12. This CDR3 comprises 17 residues. The CDR3 loop reads CASSFSSGGGGAYEQYF. DNA for the CDR3: TGTGCCAGCAGTTTCTCCTCCGGGGGGGGCGGGGCCTACGAGCAGTACTTC.

The chain combines TRBV18 with TRBJ2-3; TRBD2 aligns across 9 bases. The germline CDR1 and CDR2 sequences are KGHSH and LQKENI. The CDR3 sequence is 15 residues long. V was pared by 4 bases and J by 9 bases, with 11 bases of the junction left unmatched. The CDR3 sequence is CASSHEGSGSSTQYF. The CDR3 coding sequence is TGTGCCAGCTCACACGAGGGTAGCGGGAGCAGCACGCAGTATTTT.

This clone has only a few counts. The V and J genes are TRBV28 and TRBJ1-5, with D tentatively TRBD1 (6 bases). V shed 4 bases and J shed 5 bases, with 9 bases lying between them. Per the germline V gene, CDR1 is MDHEN and CDR2 is SYDVKM. CDR3 length: 13 residues. The CDR3 region has the DNA TGTGCCAGCAGTTCCGAGGGGGATCAGCCCCAGCATTTT. Amino acids: CASSSEGDQPQHF.

The chain has TRBV7-2 and TRBJ1-6; D is undetermined. Germline CDR1 and CDR2: SGHTA and FQGNSA. CDR3 length: 16 residues. V lost 1 base and J 0 bases, leaving 7 bases between the germline ends. The CDR3 spells CASSLGSGSYNSPLHF. CDR3 coding DNA: TGTGCCAGCAGCTTAGGGAGTGGCTCCTATAATTCACCCCTCCACTTT.

This chain links TRBV7-2 with TRBJ1-2, with D maybe TRBD1 (5 bases). Trimming shortened V by 5 bases and J by 3 bases, and 13 bases separated the two germline ends. The CDR3 consists of 14 residues. Germline loops: CDR1 SGHTA, CDR2 FQGNSA. The chain's CDR3 is CASSPTGSHYGYTF. The CDR3, as DNA: TGTGCCAGCAGCCCCACAGGTTCCCACTATGGCTACACCTTC.

The chain uses TRBV30 and TRBJ2-1, with D perhaps TRBD1 (6 bases). The V gene lost 0 bases and the J gene lost 9 bases, with 21 bases spanning the gap. This CDR3 has 16 amino acids. Germline CDR1 is GTSNPN and CDR2 is SVGIG (reference sequence). The CDR3 loop is CAWSVLTPKGVGEQFF. As DNA, the CDR3 is TGTGCCTGGAGTGTACTAACGCCCAAGGGGGTTGGTGAGCAGTTCTTC.

The CDR3 nucleotides read TGTGCCAGCAGCTTAGAGAGAGGCGCCACTGAAGCTTTCTTT. Translating gives CASSLERGATEAFF. The genes are TRBV7-8 and TRBJ1-1; no clear D. Germline CDR1 is SGHVS and CDR2 is FQNEAQ. V lost 1 base and J lost 4, with 10 bases in between. The CDR3 spans 14 residues.